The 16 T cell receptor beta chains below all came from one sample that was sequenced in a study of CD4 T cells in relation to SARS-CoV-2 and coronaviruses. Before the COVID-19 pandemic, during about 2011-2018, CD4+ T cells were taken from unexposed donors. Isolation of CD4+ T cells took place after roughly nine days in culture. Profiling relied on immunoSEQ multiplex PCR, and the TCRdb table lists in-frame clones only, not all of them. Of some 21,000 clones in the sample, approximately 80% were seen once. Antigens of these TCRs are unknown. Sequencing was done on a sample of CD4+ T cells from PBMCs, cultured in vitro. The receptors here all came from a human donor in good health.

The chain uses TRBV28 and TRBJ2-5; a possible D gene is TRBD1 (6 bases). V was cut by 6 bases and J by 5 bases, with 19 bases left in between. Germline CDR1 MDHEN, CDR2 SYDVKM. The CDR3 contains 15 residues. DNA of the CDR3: TGTGCCAGCAGCTCCTGGTCGTCAGGGGCCGAGACCCAGTACTTC. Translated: CASSSWSSGAETQYF.

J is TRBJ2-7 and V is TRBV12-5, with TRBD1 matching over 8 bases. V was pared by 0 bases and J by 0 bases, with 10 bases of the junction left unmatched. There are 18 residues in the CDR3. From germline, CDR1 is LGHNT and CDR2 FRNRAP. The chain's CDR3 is CASGLVLGRQGSSYEQYF. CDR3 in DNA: TGTGCTAGTGGTTTGGTACTTGGGAGACAGGGGAGCTCCTACGAGCAGTACTTC.

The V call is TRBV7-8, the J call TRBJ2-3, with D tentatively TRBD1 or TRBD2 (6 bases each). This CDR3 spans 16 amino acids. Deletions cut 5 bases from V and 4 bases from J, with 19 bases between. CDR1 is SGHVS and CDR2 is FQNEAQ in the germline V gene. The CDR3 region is CASSPIGGGRADTQYF. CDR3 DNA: TGTGCCAGCAGCCCAATAGGGGGAGGACGGGCAGATACGCAGTATTTT.

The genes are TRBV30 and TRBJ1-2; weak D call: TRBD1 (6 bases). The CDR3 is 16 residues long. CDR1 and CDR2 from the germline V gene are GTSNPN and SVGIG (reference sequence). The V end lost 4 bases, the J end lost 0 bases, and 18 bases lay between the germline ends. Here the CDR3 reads CAWNTGGGQTNYGYTF. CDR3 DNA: TGTGCCTGGAACACGGGCGGAGGACAGACTAACTATGGCTACACCTTC. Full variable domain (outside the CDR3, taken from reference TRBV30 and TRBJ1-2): SQTIHQWPATLVQPVGSPLSLECTVEGTSNPNLYWYRQAAGRGLQLLFYSVGIGQISSEVPQNLSASRPQDRQFILSSKKLLLSDSGFYLCAWNTGGGQTNYGYTFGSGTRLTVV.

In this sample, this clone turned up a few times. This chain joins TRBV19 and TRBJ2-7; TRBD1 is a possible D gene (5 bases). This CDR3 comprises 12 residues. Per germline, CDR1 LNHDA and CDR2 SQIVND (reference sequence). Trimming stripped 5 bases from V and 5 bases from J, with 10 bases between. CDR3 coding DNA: TGTGCCAGTAGTTTGGACAATAACGAGCAGTACTTC. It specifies CASSLDNNEQYF.

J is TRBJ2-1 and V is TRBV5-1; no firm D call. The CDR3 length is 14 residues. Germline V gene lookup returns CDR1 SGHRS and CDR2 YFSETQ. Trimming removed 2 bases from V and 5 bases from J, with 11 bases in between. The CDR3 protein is CASSLRDEDNEQFF. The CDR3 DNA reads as TGCGCCAGCAGCTTAAGAGACGAAGACAATGAGCAGTTCTTC.

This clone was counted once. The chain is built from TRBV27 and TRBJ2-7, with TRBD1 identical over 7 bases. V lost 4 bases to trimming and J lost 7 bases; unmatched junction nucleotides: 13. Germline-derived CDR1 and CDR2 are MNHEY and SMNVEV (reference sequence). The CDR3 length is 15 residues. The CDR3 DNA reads TGTGCCAGCAGTTCGTGGACAGGAATCAAGGGGGAGCAGTACTTC. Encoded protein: CASSSWTGIKGEQYF.

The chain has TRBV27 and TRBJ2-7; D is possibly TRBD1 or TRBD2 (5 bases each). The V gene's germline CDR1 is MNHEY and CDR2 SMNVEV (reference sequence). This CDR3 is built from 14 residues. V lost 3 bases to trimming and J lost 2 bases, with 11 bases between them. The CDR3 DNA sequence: TGTGCCAGCAGTTTCTCCTCGGGACCCTACGAGCAGTACTTC. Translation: CASSFSSGPYEQYF.

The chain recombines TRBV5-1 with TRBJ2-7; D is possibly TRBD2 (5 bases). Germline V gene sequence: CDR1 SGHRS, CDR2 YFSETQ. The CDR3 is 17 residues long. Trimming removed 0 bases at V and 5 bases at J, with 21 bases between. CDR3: CASSLEAGAKGYDEQYF. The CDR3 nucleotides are TGCGCCAGCAGCTTGGAGGCGGGCGCCAAAGGGTATGACGAGCAGTACTTC.

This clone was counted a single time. In DNA, the CDR3 is TGTGCCAGCAGTTACTGGTTGAACACTGAAGCTTTCTTT. Translated: CASSYWLNTEAFF. The rearrangement uses TRBV6-5 and TRBJ1-1; no firm D call. Germline assignment: CDR1 MNHEY and CDR2 SVGAGI. Between the trimmed V and J ends, which lost 1 base and 0 bases, there was a span of 3 bases. The CDR3 totals 13 residues.

The CDR3 spells CATSRGTREQYF. The CDR3 nucleotides are TGTGCCACCAGCAGAGGGACACGCGAGCAGTACTTC. This sequence joins TRBV15 and TRBJ2-7, with D possibly TRBD1 on 5 matching bases. This CDR3 is built from 12 residues. Germline V lookup: CDR1 LNHNV, CDR2 YYDKDF (reference sequence). V shed 1 base and J shed 6 bases, with 7 bases lying between them.

CDR3 sequence reads: CASSYSEELPNYGYTF. CDR3 DNA: TGTGCCAGCAGTTACTCCGAGGAACTCCCTAACTATGGCTACACCTTC. The rearrangement uses TRBV6-6 and TRBJ1-2; unclear D gene. Germline V CDR1 and CDR2: MNHNY, SVGAGI (reference sequence). The V end was cut by 0 bases, the J end by 0 bases, with 11 bases between. This CDR3 region has 16 residues.

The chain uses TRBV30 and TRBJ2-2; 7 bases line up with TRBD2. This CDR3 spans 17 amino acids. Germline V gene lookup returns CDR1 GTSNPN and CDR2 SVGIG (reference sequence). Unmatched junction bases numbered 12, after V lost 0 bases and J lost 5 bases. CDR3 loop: CAWSVLRGWGGTGELFF. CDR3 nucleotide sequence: TGTGCCTGGAGTGTACTCAGAGGATGGGGGGGAACCGGGGAGCTGTTTTTT.

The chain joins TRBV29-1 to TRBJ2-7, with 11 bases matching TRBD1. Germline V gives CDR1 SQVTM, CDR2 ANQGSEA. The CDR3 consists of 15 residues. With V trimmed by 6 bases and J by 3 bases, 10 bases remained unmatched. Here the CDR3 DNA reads TGCAGCGTGGGGGGAGGACAGGGGGCTGTCTACGAGCAGTACTTC. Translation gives CSVGGGQGAVYEQYF.

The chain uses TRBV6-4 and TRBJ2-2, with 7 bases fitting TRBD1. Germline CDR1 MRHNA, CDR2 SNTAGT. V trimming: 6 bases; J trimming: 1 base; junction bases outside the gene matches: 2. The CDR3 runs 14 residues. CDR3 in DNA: TGTGCCAGCAGCGGGACAGAGAACACCGGGGAGCTGTTTTTT. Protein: CASSGTENTGELFF.

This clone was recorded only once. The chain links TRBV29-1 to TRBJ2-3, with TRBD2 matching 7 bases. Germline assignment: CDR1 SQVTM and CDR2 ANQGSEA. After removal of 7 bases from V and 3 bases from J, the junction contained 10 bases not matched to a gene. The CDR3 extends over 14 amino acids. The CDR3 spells CSAGLAGLTDTQYF. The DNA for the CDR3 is TGCAGCGCGGGTTTAGCGGGCCTAACAGATACGCAGTATTTT.